Listed below are T cell receptor beta chains from one sample, sequenced in a study of CD8 T cells in Susac syndrome. TCRdb used MiXCR to reprocess the immunoSEQ multiplex PCR reads, holding one entry per CDR3 protein. The sample lists 100,000 to 150,000 distinct CDR3 sequences, roughly 93% occurring once. Sequencing input: CD4+ T cells from PBMCs. The receptors were gathered from a human donor with multiple sclerosis. Both conserved end residues are part of each CDR3. A D gene is named only where the DNA matches it firmly. Where a row states a size, it is once, few, many or the class of an expanded clone; other rows omit it.

v_call	d_call	clone_size	j_call	cdr3_aa	cdr3_nt
TRBV28	TRBD1	-	TRBJ1-2	CASSFGTGVYGYTF	TGTGCCAGCAGTTTCGGGACAGGGGTCTATGGCTACACCTTC
TRBV3-1	-	once	TRBJ2-5	CASSLSYGQETQYF	TGTGCCAGCAGCCTGAGCTACGGGCAAGAGACCCAGTACTTC
TRBV7-9	-	-	TRBJ1-5	CASSLASSNQPQHF	TGTGCCAGCAGCTTAGCCTCCAGCAATCAGCCCCAGCATTTT
TRBV5-4	TRBD2	-	TRBJ2-7	CASSLGRAGGREQYF	TGTGCCAGCAGCTTGGGGCGAGCGGGGGGGCGCGAGCAGTACTTC
TRBV28	-	-	TRBJ1-1	CASSPPGINTEAFF	TGTGCCAGCAGTCCGCCAGGGATCAACACTGAAGCTTTCTTT
TRBV29-1	-	-	TRBJ2-7	CSAHRVSGEQYF	TGCAGCGCGCACAGGGTGTCGGGCGAGCAGTACTTC
TRBV7-9	TRBD1	-	TRBJ1-1	CASSLQGRNTEAFF	TGTGCCAGCAGCCTACAGGGGAGGAACACTGAAGCTTTCTTT
TRBV9	-	-	TRBJ1-6	CASSASGADSPLHF	TGTGCCAGCAGCGCCTCAGGGGCTGACTCACCCCTCCACTTT
TRBV7-3	TRBD2	-	TRBJ2-3	CASSLTLAGVTDTQYF	TGTGCCAGCAGCTTGACACTAGCGGGGGTAACAGATACGCAGTATTTT
TRBV6-5	TRBD1	-	TRBJ2-3	CASSYSMWTGISDTQYF	TGTGCCAGCAGTTACTCGATGTGGACAGGGATTTCAGATACGCAGTATTTT
TRBV6-5	-	-	TRBJ1-1	CASKHHMNTEAFF	TGTGCCAGCAAACATCACATGAACACTGAAGCTTTCTTT
TRBV29-1	-	few	TRBJ1-3	CSVRGNSGNTIYF	TGCAGCGTTAGGGGGAACTCTGGAAACACCATATATTTT
TRBV30	-	once	TRBJ2-7	CAWTQLGAGLSEQYF	TGTGCCTGGACCCAGCTAGGGGCAGGTCTGAGCGAGCAGTACTTC
TRBV15	TRBD2	-	TRBJ2-1	CATSREEWLAGGNEQFF	TGTGCCACCAGCAGAGAAGAGTGGCTAGCGGGGGGCAATGAGCAGTTCTTC
TRBV3-1	-	-	TRBJ1-5	CASSLGIYSNQPQHF	TGTGCCAGCAGCCTAGGGATCTATAGCAATCAGCCCCAGCATTTT
TRBV4-3	-	-	TRBJ1-2	CASSQDLQGVLGYTF	TGCGCCAGCAGCCAAGATTTGCAAGGGGTTCTCGGCTACACCTTC
TRBV7-8	-	once	TRBJ2-7	CASSLAGMAQYF	TGTGCCAGCAGCTTAGCGGGGATGGCGCAGTACTTC
TRBV5-1	-	-	TRBJ1-4	CASSRWGSEKLFF	TGCGCCAGCAGCCGCTGGGGAAGTGAAAAACTGTTTTTT
TRBV20-1	TRBD2	-	TRBJ2-5	CSASKLAGEETQYF	TGCAGTGCTAGTAAACTAGCGGGGGAAGAGACCCAGTACTTC
TRBV20-1	-	once	TRBJ2-4	CSARYRGGDKNIQYF	TGCAGTGCTAGATACAGGGGGGGGGACAAAAACATTCAGTACTTC
TRBV18	TRBD1	-	TRBJ1-2	CASSPRVWQGDGYTF	TGTGCCAGCTCACCACGTGTCTGGCAGGGGGATGGCTACACCTTC
TRBV12-3/TRBV12-4	-	-	TRBJ2-2	CASRFREELFF	TGTGCCAGCAGATTCCGGGAGGAGCTGTTTTTT
TRBV19	TRBD1	-	TRBJ2-7	CASSAMDRGPNEQYF	TGTGCCAGTAGTGCTATGGACAGGGGGCCGAACGAGCAGTACTTC
TRBV28	-	-	TRBJ1-3	CASSPNFVAGNTIYF	TGTGCCAGCAGTCCCAACTTTGTCGCTGGAAACACCATATATTTT
TRBV2	TRBD1	-	TRBJ1-1	CASSEQGAMNTEAFF	TGTGCCAGCAGTGAGCAGGGGGCCATGAACACTGAAGCTTTCTTT
TRBV30	TRBD1	-	TRBJ1-6	CACLRDRRVSPLHF	TGTGCCTGCCTCAGGGACAGGCGGGTGTCACCCCTCCACTTT
TRBV9	-	-	TRBJ2-2	CASSVGGNTGELFF	TGTGCCAGCAGCGTTGGGGGAAACACCGGGGAGCTGTTTTTT
TRBV15	TRBD2	-	TRBJ2-4	CATSRGGLEYIQYF	TGTGCCACCAGCAGAGGAGGACTAGAGTACATTCAGTACTTC
TRBV6-1	TRBD1	-	TRBJ1-1	CASSDTGTGGIRDVAFF	TGTGCCAGCAGTGATACCGGGACAGGGGGAATAAGGGACGTAGCTTTCTTT
TRBV6-5	TRBD1	-	TRBJ1-5	CASSYSGDRGNQPQHF	TGTGCCAGCAGTTACTCGGGGGACAGGGGCAATCAGCCCCAGCATTTT
TRBV19	TRBD1	-	TRBJ2-7	CASSSSGQGYEQYF	TGTGCCAGTAGTTCCTCGGGACAGGGCTACGAGCAGTACTTC
TRBV18	TRBD1	few	TRBJ2-3	CASSPRDRTTDTQYF	TGTGCCAGCTCACCCCGGGACAGGACCACAGATACGCAGTATTTT
TRBV7-2	TRBD1	-	TRBJ1-2	CAGSRQGGYGYGYTF	TGTGCCGGCTCTCGACAGGGTGGGTACGGCTATGGCTACACCTTC
TRBV20-1	TRBD1	-	TRBJ1-6	CSARANRGVNLGGSSPLHF	TGCAGTGCTAGAGCAAACAGGGGAGTAAACCTTGGGGGGAGTTCACCCCTCCACTTT
TRBV19	-	-	TRBJ1-4	CASSLERKLFF	TGTGCCAGTAGTTTAGAGAGAAAACTGTTTTTT
TRBV9	-	-	TRBJ1-5	CASSIGTGTPQHF	TGTGCCAGCAGCATCGGGACGGGAACGCCCCAGCATTTT
TRBV7-9	TRBD1	-	TRBJ1-2	CASSSADRADGYTF	TGTGCCAGCAGCTCCGCCGACAGGGCTGATGGCTACACCTTC
TRBV12-3/TRBV12-4	-	-	TRBJ1-5	CASNLQGSNQPQHF	TGTGCCAGCAATCTACAGGGAAGCAATCAGCCCCAGCATTTT
TRBV24-1	-	-	TRBJ2-5	CATSDALGRTETQYF	TGTGCCACCAGTGATGCCCTCGGCCGTACCGAGACCCAGTACTTC
TRBV5-1	-	-	TRBJ1-1	CASSFDLEAFF	TGCGCCAGCAGCTTCGACCTGGAAGCTTTCTTT
TRBV12-5	TRBD1	-	TRBJ2-2	CASGPGQGFEGELFF	TGTGCTAGTGGGCCGGGACAGGGGTTCGAGGGGGAGCTGTTTTTT
TRBV4-3	-	-	TRBJ1-2	CASSQEVLGRGYGYTF	TGCGCCAGCAGCCAAGAGGTGCTTGGAAGGGGCTATGGCTACACCTTC
TRBV20-1	TRBD1	-	TRBJ1-4	CSATGQGREKLFF	TGCAGTGCTACAGGACAGGGGCGAGAAAAACTGTTTTTT
TRBV7-8	-	-	TRBJ1-2	CASSSEGGAGGYTF	TGTGCCAGCAGCTCGGAGGGGGGGGCTGGAGGCTACACCTTC
TRBV5-4	-	-	TRBJ2-5	CASSPNMGRRETQYF	TGTGCCAGCAGCCCAAACATGGGTAGGAGAGAGACCCAGTACTTC
TRBV3-1	-	-	TRBJ1-4	CASSQELTSGTPNEKLFF	TGTGCCAGCAGCCAAGAATTAACGTCGGGGACACCTAATGAAAAACTGTTTTTT